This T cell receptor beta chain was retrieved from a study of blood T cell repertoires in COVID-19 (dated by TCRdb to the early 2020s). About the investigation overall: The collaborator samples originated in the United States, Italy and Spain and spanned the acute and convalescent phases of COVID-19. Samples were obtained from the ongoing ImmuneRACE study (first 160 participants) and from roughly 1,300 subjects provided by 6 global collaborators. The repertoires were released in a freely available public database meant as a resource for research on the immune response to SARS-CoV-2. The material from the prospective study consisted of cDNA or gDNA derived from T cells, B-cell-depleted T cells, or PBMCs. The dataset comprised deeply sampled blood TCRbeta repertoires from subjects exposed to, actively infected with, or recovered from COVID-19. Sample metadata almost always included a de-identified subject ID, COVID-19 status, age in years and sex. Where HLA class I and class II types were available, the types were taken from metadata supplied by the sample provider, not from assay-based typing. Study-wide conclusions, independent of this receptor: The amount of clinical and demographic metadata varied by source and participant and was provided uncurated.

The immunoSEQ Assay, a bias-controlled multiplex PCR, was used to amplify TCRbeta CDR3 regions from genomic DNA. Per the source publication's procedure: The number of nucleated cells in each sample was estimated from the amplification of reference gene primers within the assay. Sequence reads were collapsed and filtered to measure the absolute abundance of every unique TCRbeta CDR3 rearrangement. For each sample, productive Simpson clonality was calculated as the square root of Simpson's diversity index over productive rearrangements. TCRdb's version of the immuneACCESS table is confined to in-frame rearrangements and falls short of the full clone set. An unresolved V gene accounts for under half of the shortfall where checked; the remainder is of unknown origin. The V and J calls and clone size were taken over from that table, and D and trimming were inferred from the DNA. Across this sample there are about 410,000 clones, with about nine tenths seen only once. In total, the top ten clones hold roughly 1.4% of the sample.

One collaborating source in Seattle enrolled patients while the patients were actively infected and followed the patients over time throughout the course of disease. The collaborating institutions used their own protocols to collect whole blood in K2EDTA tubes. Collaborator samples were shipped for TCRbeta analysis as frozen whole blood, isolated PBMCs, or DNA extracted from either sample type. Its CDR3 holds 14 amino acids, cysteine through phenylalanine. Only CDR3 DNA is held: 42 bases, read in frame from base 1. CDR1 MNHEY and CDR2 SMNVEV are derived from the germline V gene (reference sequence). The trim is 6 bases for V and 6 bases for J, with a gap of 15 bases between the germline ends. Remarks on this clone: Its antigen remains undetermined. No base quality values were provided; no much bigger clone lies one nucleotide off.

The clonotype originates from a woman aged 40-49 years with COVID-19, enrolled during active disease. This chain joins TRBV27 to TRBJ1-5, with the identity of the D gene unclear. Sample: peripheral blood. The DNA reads TGTGCCAGCAGGCCGGGCCAAGGAGGTCAGCCCCAGCATTTT. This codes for CASRPGQGGQPQHF.